This T cell receptor beta chain stems from a study of post-analysis software for immune sequencing data. At the level of the study: The cohort encompassed relapsing-remitting, secondary progressive and progressive-relapsing multiple sclerosis disease courses. Notes on the study in general: For normalized Chao1 diversity, multiple sclerosis patients scored significantly lower than controls did. Comparison of patients with controls showed 4 to 6 TRBV segments more frequent in patients, TRBV5-6, TRBV5-1 and TRBV20-1 among them.

On this clonotype itself: No antigen is known for it.

Germline V CDR1 and CDR2: SGHTA, FQGNSA. V shed 5 bases and J shed 7 bases, with 17 bases lying between them. This CDR3 region has 14 residues. Unique molecular identifiers tagged the TCR beta cDNA libraries. TCRdb re-called the PCR reads through MiXCR, storing one row per CDR3 protein. Of hundreds of thousands of distinct CDR3 sequences in the sample, about 40% were seen once. This rearrangement joins TRBV7-2 to TRBJ2-5; D is possibly TRBD2 (7 bases). This TCR derives from a girl between 10 and 17 years old with multiple sclerosis. Sequenced input: blood. CDR3 nucleotides: TGTGCCAGCAGCCGGGGGGCGGGTGGGAGGACCCAGTACTTC. It encodes CASSRGAGGRTQYF. Together with reference TRBV7-2 and TRBJ2-5, the CDR3 gives the full variable domain: GAGVSQSPSNKVTEKGKDVELRCDPISGHTALYWYRQSLGQGLEFLIYFQGNSAPDKSGLPSDRFSAERTGGSVSTLTIQRTQQEDSAVYLCASSRGAGGRTQYFGPGTRLLVL.